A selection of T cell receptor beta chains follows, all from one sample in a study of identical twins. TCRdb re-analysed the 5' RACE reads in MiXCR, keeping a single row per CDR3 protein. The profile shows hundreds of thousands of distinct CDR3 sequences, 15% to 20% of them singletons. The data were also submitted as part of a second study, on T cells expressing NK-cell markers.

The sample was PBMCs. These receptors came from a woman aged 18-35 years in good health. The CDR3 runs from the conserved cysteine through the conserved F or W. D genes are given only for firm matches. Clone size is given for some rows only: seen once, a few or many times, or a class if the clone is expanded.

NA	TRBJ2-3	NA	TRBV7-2	TGTGCCAGCAGCTTAGCGCGGCGGAGTGATACGCAGTATTTT	CASSLARRSDTQYF
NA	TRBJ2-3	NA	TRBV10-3	TGTGCCATCAGTGTGAGCGGCCTCACAGATACGCAGTATTTT	CAISVSGLTDTQYF
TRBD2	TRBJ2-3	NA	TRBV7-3	TGTGCCAGCAGCTTATCTCCAACCGGGACTAGCGGGCGACGCACAGATACGCAGTATTTT	CASSLSPTGTSGRRTDTQYF
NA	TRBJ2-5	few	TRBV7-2	TGTGCCAGCAGCAACACCGGGACCTTATGGGAGACCCAGTACTTC	CASSNTGTLWETQYF
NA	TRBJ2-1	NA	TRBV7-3	TGTGCCAGCAGCTTAACAGGGACTCCCTACAATGAGCAGTTCTTC	CASSLTGTPYNEQFF
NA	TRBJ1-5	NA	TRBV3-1	TGTGCCAGCAGCCAAGCGCCCGGATTTCAGCCCCAGCATTTT	CASSQAPGFQPQHF
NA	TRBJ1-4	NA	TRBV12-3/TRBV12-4	TGTGCCAGCAGACCCTACCGGAGTAAACTGTTTTTT	CASRPYRSKLFF
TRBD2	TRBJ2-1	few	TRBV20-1	TGCAGTGCTGCTAGCGGGAGGACCAGAGGCAATGAGCAGTTCTTC	CSAASGRTRGNEQFF
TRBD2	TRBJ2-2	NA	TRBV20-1	TGCAGTGTGAGACGGGGGGGGACCAACACCGGGGAGCTGTTTTTT	CSVRRGGTNTGELFF
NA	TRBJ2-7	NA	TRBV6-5	TGTGCCAGCAGTTACTCCTCTGGAAAAAGCTACGAGCAGTACTTC	CASSYSSGKSYEQYF
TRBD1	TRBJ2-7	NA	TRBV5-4	TGTGCCAGCAGCTGGGGGACAGGGATCTACGAGCAGTACTTC	CASSWGTGIYEQYF
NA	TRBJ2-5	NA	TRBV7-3	TGTGCCAGCAGCTTAACCGTCCCAGGGACCCAGTACTTC	CASSLTVPGTQYF
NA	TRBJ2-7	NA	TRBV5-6	TGTGCCAGCAGCGGCCCCGACGAGCAGTACTTC	CASSGPDEQYF
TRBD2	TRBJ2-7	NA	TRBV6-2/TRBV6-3	TGTGCCAGCAGCCCTAGCGGGATCTCCTACGAGCAGTACTTC	CASSPSGISYEQYF
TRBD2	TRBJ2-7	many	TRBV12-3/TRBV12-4	TGTGCCAGCAGTTCCAGGGTAGCGGGACCCTACGAGCAGTACTTC	CASSSRVAGPYEQYF
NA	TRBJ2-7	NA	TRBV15	TGTGCCACGAGTAGAAACAGGGTCCACGAGCAGTACTTC	CATSRNRVHEQYF
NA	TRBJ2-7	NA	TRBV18	TGTGCCAGCTCACCACCGGGTTCGGACGAGCAGTACTTC	CASSPPGSDEQYF
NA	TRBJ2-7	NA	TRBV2	TGTGCCAGCAAAGGCGAGACTAGTGTTACGCAGTACTTC	CASKGETSVTQYF
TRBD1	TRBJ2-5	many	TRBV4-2	TGTGCCAGCAGCCAAGGAGGGGGCGCCACAGAGACCCAGTACTTC	CASSQGGGATETQYF
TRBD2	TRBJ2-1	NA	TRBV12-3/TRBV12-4	TGTGCCAGCACCCATAGCGGGAGGGCCGCGGTTGAGCAGTTCTTC	CASTHSGRAAVEQFF
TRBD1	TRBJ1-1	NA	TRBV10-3	TGTGCCATCAAGAGTACGGTCCAGGGGGCCACTGAAGCTTTCTTT	CAIKSTVQGATEAFF
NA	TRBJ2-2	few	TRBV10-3	TGTGCCATCGGGGGGCTGGGCACCGGGGAGCTGTTTTTT	CAIGGLGTGELFF
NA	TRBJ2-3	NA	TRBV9	TGTGCCAGCAGCGTACAAGAAGGATTTCTTTCAGATACGCAGTATTTT	CASSVQEGFLSDTQYF
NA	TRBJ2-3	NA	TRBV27	TGTGCCAGCTCCCCGGGGACCCGAGGGGGTCAATATACGCAGTATTTT	CASSPGTRGGQYTQYF
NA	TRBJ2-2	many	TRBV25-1	TGTGCCAGCAGACCCTCGGGGCGGGACACCGGGGAGCTGTTTTTT	CASRPSGRDTGELFF
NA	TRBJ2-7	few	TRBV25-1	TGTGCCAGCAGTGAATGGGTCGGGGTTGCCGAGCAGTACTTC	CASSEWVGVAEQYF
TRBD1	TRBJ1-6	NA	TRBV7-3	TGTGCCAGCAGCTTTCTGGCAGGGGGTACCTCACCCCTCCACTTT	CASSFLAGGTSPLHF
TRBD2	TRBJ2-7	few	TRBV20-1	TGCAGTGCCCTGCGGGGGAAGAGAACCTACGAGCAGTACTTC	CSALRGKRTYEQYF
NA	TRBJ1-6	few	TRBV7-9	TGTGCCAGCAGCTCCGGGAATTCCTATAATTCACCCCTCCACTTT	CASSSGNSYNSPLHF